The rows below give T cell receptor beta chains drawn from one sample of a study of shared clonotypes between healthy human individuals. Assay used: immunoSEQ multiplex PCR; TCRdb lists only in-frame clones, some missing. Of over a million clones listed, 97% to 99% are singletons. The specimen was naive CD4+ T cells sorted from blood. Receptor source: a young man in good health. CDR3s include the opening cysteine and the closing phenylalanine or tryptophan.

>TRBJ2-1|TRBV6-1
CASSLTSYNEQFF
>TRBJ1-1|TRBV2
CASLRDWGTEAFF
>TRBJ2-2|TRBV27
CASSLRPGPLTGELFF
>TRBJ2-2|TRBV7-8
CASSLLGGTGELFF
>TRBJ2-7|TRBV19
CASSRPNYEQYF
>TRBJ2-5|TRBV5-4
CASGLQEQETQYF
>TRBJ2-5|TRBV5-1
CASSWITGVGETQYF
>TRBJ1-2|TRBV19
CASSIPENYGYTF
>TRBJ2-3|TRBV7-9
CATAGGQSPRTDTQYF
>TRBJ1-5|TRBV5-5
CASSRGDTSQPQHF
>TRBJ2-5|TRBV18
CASSGQGQETQYF
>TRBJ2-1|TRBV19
CASSPGTGQYNEQFF
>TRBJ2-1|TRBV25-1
CASSVTGGKFF
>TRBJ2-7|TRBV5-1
CASSLGMGQGADEQYF
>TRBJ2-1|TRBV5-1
CASSLTGLADDNEQFF
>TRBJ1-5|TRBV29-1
CSFRQNPNQPQHF
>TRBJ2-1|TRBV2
CASSPGLAPYEQFF
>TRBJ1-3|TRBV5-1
CASSSGTAGNTIYF
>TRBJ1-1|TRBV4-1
CASSSRTATAPAFF
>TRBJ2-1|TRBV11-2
CASSSSGEVYNEQFF
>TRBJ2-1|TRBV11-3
CASSLDGGSSYNEQFF
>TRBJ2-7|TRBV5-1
CASSLPTEGTYEQYF
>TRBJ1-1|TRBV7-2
CASSLGGTGPRNTEAFF
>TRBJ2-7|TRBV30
CAWSVRRAAVEQYF
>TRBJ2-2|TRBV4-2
CASSFSGRTWTTGELFF
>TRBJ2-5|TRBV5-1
CASSPSGLEETQYF
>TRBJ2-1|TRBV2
CASSVGSYNEQFF
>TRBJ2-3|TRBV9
CASSLAAPDTQYF
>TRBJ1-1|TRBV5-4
CASSLGQGRMNTEAFF
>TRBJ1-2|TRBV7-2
CASSLVRGVYGYTF
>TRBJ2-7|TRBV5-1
CASRRPGSRGGEQYF
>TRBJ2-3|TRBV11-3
CASSVRGKGAGDTQYF
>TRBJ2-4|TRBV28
CASTTPAPGNIQYF
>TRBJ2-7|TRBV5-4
CASSATSGSLLSEQYF
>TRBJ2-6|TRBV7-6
CAGKVGGLAGANVLTF
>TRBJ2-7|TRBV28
CASSVGDSLSYEQYF
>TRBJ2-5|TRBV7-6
CASSLVQETQYF
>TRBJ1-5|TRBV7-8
CASSLVGERFPNQPQHF
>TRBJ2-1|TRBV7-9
CASSPDWEGDNEQFF
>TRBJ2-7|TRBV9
CASSVDPLASRSEQYF
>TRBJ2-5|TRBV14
CASSQTSLAYEETQYF
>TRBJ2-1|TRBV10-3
CAISEANEQFF
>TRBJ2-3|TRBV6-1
CASSGDSTDTQYF
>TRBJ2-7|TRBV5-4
CASSSRTSGSYEQYF